This T cell receptor beta chain was profiled in a study of blood T cell repertoires in COVID-19. V shed 2 bases and J shed 3 bases, with 14 bases lying between them. The germline V gene encodes CDR1 SQVTM and CDR2 ANQGSEA. The CDR3 consists of 14 residues. Each participant's cohort was designated according to participant-reported clinical history. Only in-frame clones appear in the TCRdb table, and some are missing; sequencing was by immunoSEQ multiplex PCR. This table holds about 240,000 clones, roughly 86% found once. This clonotype originated in a woman in her thirties or forties with acute COVID-19. The chain employs TRBV29-1 and TRBJ2-7; D is ambiguous. What was sequenced was PBMCs or T cells enriched from blood (not recorded which). The CDR3 nucleotides read TGCAGCGTTGAAAGAGTCAGTCCGGGCTACGAGCAGTACTTC. This sequence encodes CSVERVSPGYEQYF.